This record covers a single T cell receptor (beta chain). The sample is drawn from a study of shared clonotypes between healthy human individuals. Methods used by the authors: Without quality scores, immunoSEQ junctional reads could not be filtered like full-length reads. Clones were sequenced by immunoSEQ multiplex PCR, and TCRdb holds only the in-frame ones, with some missing. The DNA was the basis for D and trimming; V, J and clone size are from that table. The table shows some 2.4 million clones, with approximately 94% occurring only once. Germline V gene data show CDR1 as KGHSH and CDR2 as LQKENI. The CDR3 is 17 amino acids. V shed 0 bases and J shed 0 bases, with 15 bases lying between them.

The sequenced sample was naive CD4+ T cells from PBMCs. Subset noted: CD45RA+ positively selected. This clonotype originated in a man aged 18 to 29 in good health. Some clones in this sample may be carry-over from other donors' samples. The genes are TRBV18 and TRBJ2-7, with a weak D call TRBD2 (7 bases). CDR3 sequence: CASSPPGRTDPSYEQYF. For the CDR3, the DNA is TGTGCCAGCTCACCACCCGGGAGGACAGATCCCTCCTACGAGCAGTACTTC.